A selection of T cell receptor beta chains follows, all from one sample in a study of cytomegalovirus exposure and HLA in healthy donors. Clones were read by immunoSEQ multiplex PCR, and TCRdb kept only the in-frame ones, dropping some. The sample contains about 130,000 clones, approximately 80% of which appear only once. The sample comprised PBMCs. Every receptor here comes from a man aged 25 to 40 in good health and CMV-seronegative. Each CDR3 is given with its conserved first and last residue. The D gene is left open where the match is weak. Only some rows state a clone size, as once, few, many or a class for expanded clones.

V: TRBV18
J: TRBJ1-2
D: -
size: -
CDR3: CASSSLAGPNYGYTF
DNA: TGTGCCAGCTCATCCCTAGCAGGCCCTAACTATGGCTACACCTTC

V: TRBV5-8
J: TRBJ2-7
D: -
size: once
CDR3: CASSLAGGRGSYEQYF
DNA: TGTGCCAGCAGCTTGGCAGGGGGGAGAGGCTCCTACGAGCAGTACTTC

V: TRBV30
J: TRBJ2-7
D: -
size: once
CDR3: CAWSVPRTDTYEQYF
DNA: TGTGCCTGGAGTGTACCCAGGACAGACACCTACGAGCAGTACTTC

V: TRBV30
J: TRBJ2-7
D: -
size: -
CDR3: CAWSQGRGAYEQYF
DNA: TGTGCCTGGAGTCAGGGGAGGGGGGCCTACGAGCAGTACTTC

V: TRBV5-1
J: TRBJ2-7
D: -
size: -
CDR3: CASSLDWTETYEQYF
DNA: TGCGCCAGCAGCTTGGACTGGACAGAGACCTACGAGCAGTACTTC

V: TRBV6-5
J: TRBJ1-5
D: TRBD1
size: -
CDR3: CASSLRDSPNQPQHF
DNA: TGTGCCAGCAGCCTACGGGACAGCCCCAATCAGCCCCAGCATTTT

V: TRBV9
J: TRBJ1-2
D: TRBD1
size: -
CDR3: CASSNLGDRANYGYTF
DNA: TGTGCCAGCAGCAACCTTGGGGACAGGGCTAACTATGGCTACACCTTC

V: TRBV5-4
J: TRBJ2-7
D: TRBD1
size: -
CDR3: CASSPSPGQVYEQYF
DNA: TGTGCCAGCAGTCCGTCCCCGGGACAGGTCTACGAGCAGTACTTC

V: TRBV6-6
J: TRBJ2-5
D: -
size: -
CDR3: CASSPERRASDNQYF
DNA: TGTGCCAGCAGTCCCGAACGACGAGCTAGCGATAACCAGTACTTC

V: TRBV5-6
J: TRBJ1-1
D: TRBD1
size: -
CDR3: CASSFGTGEAFF
DNA: TGTGCCAGCAGCTTTGGGACAGGGGAAGCTTTCTTT

V: TRBV10-1
J: TRBJ2-4
D: TRBD2
size: -
CDR3: CASSEASGRGDIQYF
DNA: TGCGCCAGCAGTGAGGCTAGCGGAAGGGGAGACATTCAGTACTTC

V: TRBV6-1
J: TRBJ1-2
D: -
size: -
CDR3: CASSGDSIYGYTF
DNA: TGTGCCAGCAGTGGTGACAGTATCTATGGCTACACCTTC

V: TRBV29-1
J: TRBJ1-1
D: -
size: -
CDR3: CSVEAAAGTFRAFF
DNA: TGCAGCGTTGAAGCGGCGGCGGGCACCTTCAGGGCTTTCTTT

V: TRBV28
J: TRBJ1-5
D: -
size: -
CDR3: CASSLEGQPQHF
DNA: TGTGCCAGCAGTTTGGAGGGACAGCCCCAGCATTTT

V: TRBV11-3
J: TRBJ2-2
D: TRBD2
size: -
CDR3: CASSVGLAGGTGELFF
DNA: TGTGCCAGCAGCGTCGGACTAGCGGGAGGAACCGGGGAGCTGTTTTTT

V: TRBV5-1
J: TRBJ2-7
D: -
size: -
CDR3: CASSLAHSGNFAYEQYF
DNA: TGCGCCAGCAGCTTGGCTCACTCAGGAAATTTCGCCTACGAGCAGTACTTC

V: TRBV7-8
J: TRBJ2-7
D: -
size: -
CDR3: CASSPLYEQYF
DNA: TGTGCCAGCAGCCCCCTATACGAGCAGTACTTC

V: TRBV5-5
J: TRBJ1-1
D: -
size: -
CDR3: CASSFSTGNTEAFF
DNA: TGTGCCAGCAGCTTTTCAACAGGGAACACTGAAGCTTTCTTT

V: TRBV5-1
J: TRBJ2-5
D: TRBD2
size: -
CDR3: CASSGGTSGTGTQYF
DNA: TGCGCCAGCAGCGGAGGGACTAGCGGGACGGGGACCCAGTACTTC

V: TRBV29-1
J: TRBJ1-1
D: -
size: -
CDR3: CSVIPLNTEAFF
DNA: TGCAGCGTAATCCCCTTGAACACTGAAGCTTTCTTT

V: TRBV27
J: TRBJ2-6
D: -
size: -
CDR3: CASHPTAGTGANVLTF
DNA: TGTGCCAGCCACCCGACTGCAGGGACTGGGGCCAACGTCCTGACTTTC

V: TRBV6-4
J: TRBJ2-1
D: TRBD2
size: -
CDR3: CASSAGLGRRGSNEQFF
DNA: TGTGCCAGCAGTGCGGGACTAGGGAGGCGGGGATCCAATGAGCAGTTCTTC

V: TRBV15
J: TRBJ1-5
D: -
size: once
CDR3: CATSRDEQPQHF
DNA: TGTGCCACCAGCAGAGATGAGCAGCCCCAGCATTTT

V: TRBV30
J: TRBJ1-1
D: -
size: few
CDR3: CAWSFGPGGSTEAFF
DNA: TGTGCCTGGAGCTTCGGCCCCGGGGGTTCCACTGAAGCTTTCTTT

V: TRBV2
J: TRBJ2-5
D: TRBD1
size: -
CDR3: CASSPEGAWETQYF
DNA: TGTGCCAGCAGCCCCGAGGGGGCGTGGGAGACCCAGTACTTC

V: TRBV6-6
J: TRBJ2-3
D: TRBD2
size: -
CDR3: CASTAGTSIHTQYF
DNA: TGTGCCAGCACTGCCGGGACTAGTATCCATACGCAGTATTTT

V: TRBV28
J: TRBJ1-2
D: TRBD1
size: few
CDR3: CASTTGTGDGYTF
DNA: TGTGCCAGCACTACCGGGACAGGGGATGGCTACACCTTC

V: TRBV7-9
J: TRBJ2-7
D: TRBD1
size: few
CDR3: CASSPQGASYEQYF
DNA: TGTGCCAGCAGCCCACAGGGGGCCTCCTACGAGCAGTACTTC

V: TRBV28
J: TRBJ2-6
D: -
size: -
CDR3: CASRRQGNSGANVLTF
DNA: TGTGCCAGCAGGAGGCAGGGAAACTCTGGGGCCAACGTCCTGACTTTC

V: TRBV4-2
J: TRBJ2-7
D: -
size: -
CDR3: CASSQGEGGDYEQYF
DNA: TGTGCCAGCAGCCAAGGCGAAGGGGGGGACTACGAGCAGTACTTC

V: TRBV10-3
J: TRBJ2-6
D: TRBD1
size: once
CDR3: CAISDTGGDTGANVLTF
DNA: TGTGCCATCAGTGATACAGGGGGCGATACTGGGGCCAACGTCCTGACTTTC

V: TRBV5-4
J: TRBJ2-7
D: TRBD1
size: once
CDR3: CAGSFDRGFYEQYF
DNA: TGTGCCGGCAGCTTTGACAGGGGCTTCTACGAGCAGTACTTC

V: TRBV11-3
J: TRBJ2-7
D: -
size: few
CDR3: CASSLEAGRSYEQYF
DNA: TGTGCCAGCAGCTTAGAGGCGGGAAGGAGCTACGAGCAGTACTTC

V: TRBV4-1
J: TRBJ2-5
D: TRBD2
size: -
CDR3: CASSQDSSTSGQTQYF
DNA: TGCGCCAGCAGCCAAGATAGTTCAACTAGCGGGCAGACCCAGTACTTC

V: TRBV5-1
J: TRBJ1-2
D: -
size: few
CDR3: CASSPIRGNGYTF
DNA: TGCGCCAGCAGCCCCATCCGGGGAAATGGCTACACCTTC

V: TRBV7-9
J: TRBJ2-5
D: -
size: -
CDR3: CASSLTGTFEETQYF
DNA: TGTGCCAGCAGCTTGACCGGGACATTTGAGGAGACCCAGTACTTC

V: TRBV20-1
J: TRBJ2-5
D: -
size: few
CDR3: CSALGGTQYF
DNA: TGCAGTGCCCTCGGGGGGACCCAGTACTTC

V: TRBV4-2
J: TRBJ2-4
D: TRBD1
size: once
CDR3: CAPHGRGRRPKNIQYF
DNA: TGTGCCCCTCACGGTAGGGGGCGGCGACCCAAAAACATTCAGTACTTC

V: TRBV4-2
J: TRBJ2-1
D: TRBD2
size: -
CDR3: CASSQDLREGLGQFF
DNA: TGTGCCAGCAGCCAAGATCTGAGGGAGGGCCTGGGGCAGTTCTTC

V: TRBV25-1
J: TRBJ2-1
D: TRBD2
size: once
CDR3: CASSANGLAGGRFF
DNA: TGTGCCAGCAGTGCTAACGGACTAGCGGGAGGGCGGTTCTTC

V: TRBV11-2
J: TRBJ2-3
D: TRBD2
size: -
CDR3: CASSPPGLAGDTQYF
DNA: TGTGCCAGCAGCCCCCCGGGACTAGCGGGAGATACGCAGTATTTT

V: TRBV19
J: TRBJ2-1
D: -
size: -
CDR3: CASRGSSSYNEQFF
DNA: TGTGCCAGTAGGGGCTCAAGCTCCTACAATGAGCAGTTCTTC

V: TRBV19
J: TRBJ2-1
D: -
size: -
CDR3: CASRANVVDEQFF
DNA: TGTGCCAGTAGGGCAAACGTCGTCGATGAGCAGTTCTTC

V: TRBV5-6
J: TRBJ2-7
D: TRBD2
size: -
CDR3: CASSFSGSYEQYF
DNA: TGTGCCAGCAGCTTTAGCGGGAGCTACGAGCAGTACTTC

V: TRBV19
J: TRBJ2-2
D: -
size: few
CDR3: CASSRGRASTGELFF
DNA: TGTGCCAGTAGTCGTGGGCGGGCGAGCACCGGGGAGCTGTTTTTT

V: TRBV5-1
J: TRBJ2-3
D: -
size: few
CDR3: CASSTGLSTSTDTQYF
DNA: TGCGCCAGCAGTACCGGACTGTCTACTAGCACAGATACGCAGTATTTT

V: TRBV6-6
J: TRBJ1-2
D: TRBD1
size: -
CDR3: CASSLTRTGEHGYTF
DNA: TGTGCCAGCAGCCTTACCCGGACAGGGGAACATGGCTACACCTTC

V: TRBV9
J: TRBJ2-1
D: TRBD2
size: -
CDR3: CASSVGLAGGRSSYNEQFF
DNA: TGTGCCAGCAGCGTAGGACTAGCGGGAGGCCGCAGCTCCTACAATGAGCAGTTCTTC

V: TRBV30
J: TRBJ2-7
D: TRBD1
size: -
CDR3: CAARIGTAISYEQYF
DNA: TGTGCCGCCCGAATTGGGACAGCTATATCCTACGAGCAGTACTTC

V: TRBV5-6
J: TRBJ2-4
D: -
size: -
CDR3: CASSLRGQNIQYF
DNA: TGTGCCAGCAGCTTGAGGGGCCAAAACATTCAGTACTTC

V: TRBV29-1
J: TRBJ2-7
D: TRBD2
size: -
CDR3: CSVSGTSGIKVLDEQYF
DNA: TGCAGCGTGTCCGGGACTAGCGGGATAAAGGTCCTCGACGAGCAGTACTTC

V: TRBV6-6
J: TRBJ2-7
D: TRBD1
size: -
CDR3: CASSPSGTGVYEQYF
DNA: TGTGCCAGCAGTCCCTCGGGGACAGGGGTCTACGAGCAGTACTTC

V: TRBV6-1
J: TRBJ2-3
D: -
size: -
CDR3: CASSVSPPRQDTQYF
DNA: TGTGCCAGCAGTGTCTCCCCCCCCAGGCAAGATACGCAGTATTTT

V: TRBV6-1
J: TRBJ2-1
D: -
size: once
CDR3: CASSEWEASYNEQFF
DNA: TGTGCCAGCAGTGAATGGGAGGCGTCCTACAATGAGCAGTTCTTC

V: TRBV27
J: TRBJ1-1
D: TRBD1
size: few
CDR3: CASSLTGGLGRGTEAFF
DNA: TGTGCCAGCAGTTTAACAGGGGGGCTGGGGCGGGGAACTGAAGCTTTCTTT

V: TRBV30
J: TRBJ2-7
D: -
size: once
CDR3: CAWSVFVSGEQYF
DNA: TGTGCCTGGAGTGTATTCGTAAGCGGGGAGCAGTACTTC

V: TRBV5-1
J: TRBJ2-1
D: -
size: once
CDR3: CASSLRGFGQFF
DNA: TGCGCCAGCAGCCTCAGGGGTTTCGGGCAGTTCTTC

V: TRBV20-1
J: TRBJ2-1
D: -
size: few
CDR3: CSALTSNEQFF
DNA: TGCAGTGCGCTTACTAGCAATGAGCAGTTCTTC

V: TRBV7-3
J: TRBJ2-1
D: TRBD2
size: -
CDR3: CASSLTSGREENEQFF
DNA: TGTGCCAGCAGCTTAACCTCAGGGCGGGAGGAGAATGAGCAGTTCTTC

V: TRBV5-8
J: TRBJ2-5
D: TRBD2
size: -
CDR3: CASSLGTSEQETQYF
DNA: TGTGCCAGCAGCTTGGGGACTAGCGAACAAGAGACCCAGTACTTC